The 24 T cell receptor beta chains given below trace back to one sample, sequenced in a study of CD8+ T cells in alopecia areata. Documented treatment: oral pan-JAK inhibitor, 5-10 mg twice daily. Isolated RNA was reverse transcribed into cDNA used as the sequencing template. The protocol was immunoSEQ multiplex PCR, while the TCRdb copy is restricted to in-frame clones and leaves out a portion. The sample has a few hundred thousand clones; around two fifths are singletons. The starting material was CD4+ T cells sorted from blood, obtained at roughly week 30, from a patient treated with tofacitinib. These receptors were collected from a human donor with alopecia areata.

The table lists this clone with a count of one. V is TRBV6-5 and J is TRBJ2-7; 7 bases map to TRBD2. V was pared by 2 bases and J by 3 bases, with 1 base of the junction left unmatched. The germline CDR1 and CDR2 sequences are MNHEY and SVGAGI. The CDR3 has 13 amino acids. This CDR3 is CASSYGTNYEQYF. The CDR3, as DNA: TGTGCCAGCAGTTACGGGACTAACTACGAGCAGTACTTC.

In nucleotides, the CDR3 is TGTGCCAGCAGCTTCGGGGTCGTGGAGGTTGCCGGGGAGCTGTTTTTT. Translated, it gives CASSFGVVEVAGELFF. This sequence joins TRBV9 and TRBJ2-2, with D perhaps TRBD2 (5 bases). The CDR3 loop spans 16 amino acids. Looked up from germline, CDR1 is SGDLS and CDR2 is YYNGEE. V lost 4 bases and J 6 bases, leaving 19 bases between the germline ends.

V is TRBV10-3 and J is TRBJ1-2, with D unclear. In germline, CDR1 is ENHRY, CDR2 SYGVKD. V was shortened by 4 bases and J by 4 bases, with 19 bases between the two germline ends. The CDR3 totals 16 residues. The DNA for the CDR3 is TGTGCCATCAGTGGAGACCTTGGAACTGCGGCCTATGGCTACACCTTC. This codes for CAISGDLGTAAYGYTF.

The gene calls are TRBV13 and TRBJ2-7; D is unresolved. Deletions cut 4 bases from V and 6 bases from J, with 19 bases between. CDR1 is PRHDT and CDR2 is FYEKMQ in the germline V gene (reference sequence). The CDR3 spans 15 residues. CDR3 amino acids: CASSYARLPDGEQYF. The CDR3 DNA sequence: TGTGCCAGCAGCTACGCGAGGCTACCCGACGGCGAGCAGTACTTC.

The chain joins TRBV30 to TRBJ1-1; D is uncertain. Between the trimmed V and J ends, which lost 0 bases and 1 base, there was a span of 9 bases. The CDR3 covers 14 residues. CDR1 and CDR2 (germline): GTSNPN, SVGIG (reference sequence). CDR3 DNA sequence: TGTGCCTGGAGTGTACGGGCTCAGAACACTGAAGCTTTCTTT. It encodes CAWSVRAQNTEAFF.

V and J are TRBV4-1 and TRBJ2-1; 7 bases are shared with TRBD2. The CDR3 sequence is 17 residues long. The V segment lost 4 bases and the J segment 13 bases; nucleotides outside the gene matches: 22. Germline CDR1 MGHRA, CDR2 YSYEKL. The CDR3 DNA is TGCGCCAGCAGCCGCCTAGGTCGTTCGGGAGGAACCCCCAAACAGTTCTTC. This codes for CASSRLGRSGGTPKQFF.

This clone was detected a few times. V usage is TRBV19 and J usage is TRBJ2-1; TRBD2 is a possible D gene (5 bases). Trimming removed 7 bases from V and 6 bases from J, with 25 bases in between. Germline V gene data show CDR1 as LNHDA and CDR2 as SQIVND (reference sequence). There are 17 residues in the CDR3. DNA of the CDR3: TGTGCCAGTACCGCCACTTCCAAGGGAGTCCGGCGCAATGAGCAGTTCTTC. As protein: CASTATSKGVRRNEQFF. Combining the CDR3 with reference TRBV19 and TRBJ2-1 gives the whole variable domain DGGITQSPKYLFRKEGQNVTLSCEQNLNHDAMYWYRQDPGQGLRLIYYSQIVNDFQKGDIAEGYSVSREKKESFPLTVTSAQKNPTAFYLCASTATSKGVRRNEQFFGPGTRLTVL.

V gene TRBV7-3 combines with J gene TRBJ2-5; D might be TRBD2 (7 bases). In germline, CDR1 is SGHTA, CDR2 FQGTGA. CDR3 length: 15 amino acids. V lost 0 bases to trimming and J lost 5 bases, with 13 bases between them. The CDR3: CASSLTSGGQETQYF. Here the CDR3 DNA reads TGTGCCAGCAGCTTAACGTCGGGGGGCCAGGAGACCCAGTACTTC. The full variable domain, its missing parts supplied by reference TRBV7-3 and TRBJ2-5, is GAGVSQTPSNKVTEKGKYVELRCDPISGHTALYWYRQSLGQGPEFLIYFQGTGAADDSGLPNDRFFAVRPEGSVSTLKIQRTERGDSAVYLCASSLTSGGQETQYFGPGTRLLVL.

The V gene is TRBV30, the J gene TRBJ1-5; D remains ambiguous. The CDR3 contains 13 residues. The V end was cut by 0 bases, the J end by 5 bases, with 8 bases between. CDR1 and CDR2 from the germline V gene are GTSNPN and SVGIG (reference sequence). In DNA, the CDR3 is TGTGCCTGGAGTGTACAAAGGGATCAGCCCCAGCATTTT. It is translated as CAWSVQRDQPQHF.

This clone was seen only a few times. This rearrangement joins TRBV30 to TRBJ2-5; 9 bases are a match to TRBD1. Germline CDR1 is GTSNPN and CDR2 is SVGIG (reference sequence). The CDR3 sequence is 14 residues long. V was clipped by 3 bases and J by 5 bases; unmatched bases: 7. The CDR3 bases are TGTGCCTGGAGGGTTTCCGGGACAGGGGAGACCCAGTACTTC. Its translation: CAWRVSGTGETQYF.

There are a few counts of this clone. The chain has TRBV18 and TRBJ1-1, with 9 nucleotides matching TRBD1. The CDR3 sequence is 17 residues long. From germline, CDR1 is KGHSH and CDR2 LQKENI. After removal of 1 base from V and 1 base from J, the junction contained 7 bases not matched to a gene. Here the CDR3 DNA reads TGTGCCAGCTCACCACGTCGACAGGGGGGACAGAACACTGAAGCTTTCTTT. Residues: CASSPRRQGGQNTEAFF.

CDR3 residues: CASSTGSNTEAFF. CDR3 DNA sequence: TGCGCCAGCAGTACAGGCTCGAACACTGAAGCTTTCTTT. This sequence joins TRBV5-1 and TRBJ1-1, with D perhaps TRBD1 (5 bases). CDR1 and CDR2 (germline): SGHRS, YFSETQ. The CDR3 is made up of 13 amino acids. Trimming left V 5 bases short and J 1 base short, with 9 bases between.

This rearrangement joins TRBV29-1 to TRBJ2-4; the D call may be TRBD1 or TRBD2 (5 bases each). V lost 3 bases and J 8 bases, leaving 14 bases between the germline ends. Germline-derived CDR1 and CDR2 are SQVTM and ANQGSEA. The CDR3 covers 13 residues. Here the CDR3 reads CSVDSIGTDIQYF. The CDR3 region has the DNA TGCAGCGTTGACAGTATAGGGACCGACATTCAGTACTTC.

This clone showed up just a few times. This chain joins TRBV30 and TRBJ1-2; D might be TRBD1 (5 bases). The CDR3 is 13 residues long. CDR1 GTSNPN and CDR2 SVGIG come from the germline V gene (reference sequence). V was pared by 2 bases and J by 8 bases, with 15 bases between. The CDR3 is CAWSPGLRQGYTF. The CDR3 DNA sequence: TGTGCCTGGAGTCCGGGGCTGAGGCAGGGCTACACCTTC.

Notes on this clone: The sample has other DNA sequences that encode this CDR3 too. This CDR3 is CASSPGGSNQPQHF. The CDR3 bases are TGTGCCAGCAGCCCAGGGGGTAGCAATCAGCCCCAGCATTTT. J is TRBJ1-5 and V is TRBV7-9, with 7 bases that match TRBD1. The V gene end was trimmed by 5 bases and the J gene end by 0 bases; junction bases not matched to a gene: 1. The CDR3 contains 14 residues. CDR1 is SEHNR, CDR2 FQNEAQ, per germline (reference sequence).

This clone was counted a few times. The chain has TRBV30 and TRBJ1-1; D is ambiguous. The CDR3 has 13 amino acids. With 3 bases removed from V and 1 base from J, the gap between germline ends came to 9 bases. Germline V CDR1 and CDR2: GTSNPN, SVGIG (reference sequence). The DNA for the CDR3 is TGTGCCTGGAGAAAACAGCAGAACACTGAAGCTTTCTTT. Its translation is CAWRKQQNTEAFF.

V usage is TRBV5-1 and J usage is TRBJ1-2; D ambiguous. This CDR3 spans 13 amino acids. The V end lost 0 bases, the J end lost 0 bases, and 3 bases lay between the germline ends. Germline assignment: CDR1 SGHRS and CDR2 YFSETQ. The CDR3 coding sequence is TGCGCCAGCAGCTTGGAACCTAACTATGGCTACACCTTC. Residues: CASSLEPNYGYTF.

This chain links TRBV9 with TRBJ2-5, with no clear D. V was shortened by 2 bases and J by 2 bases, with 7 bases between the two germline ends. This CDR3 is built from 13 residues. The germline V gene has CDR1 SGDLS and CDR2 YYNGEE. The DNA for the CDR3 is TGTGCCAGCAGCGTTGCGCCGCAAGAGACCCAGTACTTC. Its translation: CASSVAPQETQYF.

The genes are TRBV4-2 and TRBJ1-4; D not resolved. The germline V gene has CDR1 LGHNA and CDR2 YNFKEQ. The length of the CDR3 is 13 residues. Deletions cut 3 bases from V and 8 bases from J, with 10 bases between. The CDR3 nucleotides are TGTGCCAGCAGCCAGGCCCATAGGGAAAAACTGTTTTTT. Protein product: CASSQAHREKLFF.

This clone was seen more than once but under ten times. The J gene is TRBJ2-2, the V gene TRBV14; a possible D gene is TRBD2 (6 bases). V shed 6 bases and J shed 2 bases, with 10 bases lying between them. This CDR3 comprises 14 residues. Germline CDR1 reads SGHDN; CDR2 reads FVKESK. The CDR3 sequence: CASRRTINTGELFF. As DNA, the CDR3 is TGTGCCAGCAGGAGGACTATTAACACCGGGGAGCTGTTTTTT.

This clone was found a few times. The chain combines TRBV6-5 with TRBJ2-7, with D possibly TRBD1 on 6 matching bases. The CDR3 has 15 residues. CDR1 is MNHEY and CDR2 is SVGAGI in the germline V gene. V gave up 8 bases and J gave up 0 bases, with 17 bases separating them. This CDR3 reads CASGLVSDSSYEQYF. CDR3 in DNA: TGTGCCAGCGGCTTGGTATCGGACAGCTCCTACGAGCAGTACTTC.

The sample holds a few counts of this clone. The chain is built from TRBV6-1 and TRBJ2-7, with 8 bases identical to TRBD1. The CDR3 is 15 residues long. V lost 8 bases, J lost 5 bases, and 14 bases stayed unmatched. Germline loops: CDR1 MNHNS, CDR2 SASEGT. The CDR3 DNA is TGTGCCAGCCATACAACCCAGGGGGCGGTCCACGAGCAGTACTTC. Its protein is CASHTTQGAVHEQYF.

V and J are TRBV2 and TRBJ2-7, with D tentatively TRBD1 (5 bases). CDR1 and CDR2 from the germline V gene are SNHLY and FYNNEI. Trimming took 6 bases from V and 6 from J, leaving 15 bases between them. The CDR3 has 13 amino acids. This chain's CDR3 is CASRNPQGLEQYF. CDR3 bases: TGTGCCAGCAGGAATCCTCAGGGTCTCGAGCAGTACTTC.

This CDR3 is CATTNGGAYREQYF. CDR3 in DNA: TGTGCCACCACCAATGGGGGTGCCTATCGCGAGCAGTACTTC. The chain employs TRBV15 and TRBJ2-7; D is tentatively TRBD1 or TRBD2 (5 bases each). There are 14 residues in the CDR3. Germline-derived CDR1 and CDR2 are LNHNV and YYDKDF (reference sequence). V dropped 7 bases and J dropped 6 bases, with 19 bases sitting between them.